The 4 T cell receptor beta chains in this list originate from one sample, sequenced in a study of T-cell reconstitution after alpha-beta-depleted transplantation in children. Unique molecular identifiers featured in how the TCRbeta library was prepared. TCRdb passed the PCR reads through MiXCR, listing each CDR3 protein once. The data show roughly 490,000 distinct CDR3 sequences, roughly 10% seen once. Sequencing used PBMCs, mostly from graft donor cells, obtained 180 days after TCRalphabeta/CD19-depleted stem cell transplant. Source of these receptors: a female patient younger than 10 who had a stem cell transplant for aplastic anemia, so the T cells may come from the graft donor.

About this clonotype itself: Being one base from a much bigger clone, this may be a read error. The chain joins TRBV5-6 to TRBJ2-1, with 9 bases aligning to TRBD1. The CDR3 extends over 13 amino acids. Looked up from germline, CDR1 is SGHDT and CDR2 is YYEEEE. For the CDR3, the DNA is TGTGCCATCAGCTGGGACAGGGTCGACGAGCAGTTCTTC. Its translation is CAISWDRVDEQFF.

The CDR3 DNA reads as TGTGCCAGCAGCTTGGCCCCAGGGGTTAATGAAAAACTGTTTTTT. The encoded protein is CASSLAPGVNEKLFF. The chain combines TRBV5-5 with TRBJ1-4; weak D call: TRBD1 (6 bases). The CDR3 loop spans 15 amino acids. Germline lookup yields CDR1 SGHKS and CDR2 YYEKEE (reference sequence). V was cut by 0 bases and J by 4 bases, with 10 bases left in between.

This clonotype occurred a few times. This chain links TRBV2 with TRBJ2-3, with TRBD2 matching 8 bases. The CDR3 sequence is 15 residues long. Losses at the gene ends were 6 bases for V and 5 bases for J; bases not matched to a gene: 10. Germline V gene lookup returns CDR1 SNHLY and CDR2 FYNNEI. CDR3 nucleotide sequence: TGTGCCAGCAGAAGAGGCGGGGGGTTGGTAGATACGCAGTATTTT. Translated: CASRRGGGLVDTQYF. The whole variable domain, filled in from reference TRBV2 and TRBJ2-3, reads EPEVTQTPSHQVTQMGQEVILRCVPISNHLYFYWYRQILGQKVEFLVSFYNNEISEKSEIFDDQFSVERPDGSNFTLKIRSTKLEDSAMYFCASRRGGGLVDTQYFGPGTRLTVL.

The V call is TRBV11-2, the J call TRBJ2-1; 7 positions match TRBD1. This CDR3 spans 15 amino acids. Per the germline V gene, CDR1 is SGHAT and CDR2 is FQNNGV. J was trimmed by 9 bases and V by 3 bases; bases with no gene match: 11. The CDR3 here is CASSFRIDRDSEQFF. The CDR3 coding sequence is TGTGCCAGCAGCTTCCGAATCGACAGGGATAGTGAGCAGTTCTTC.